The clone carrying this T cell receptor (beta chain) was seen only a few times. The antigen is undetermined. The sample belongs to a study of identical twins. The study's findings and limits: Models underestimated out-of-frame TCR alpha sharing in monozygotic twins. With abundant cord blood beta clonotypes, insertions were fewer; memory repertoires showed no such pattern. For out-of-frame alpha sequences shared by twins, low generation probability was in excess.

TCRdb called the 5' RACE reads again in MiXCR, with one record for every CDR3 protein. Altogether 690,000 or so distinct CDR3 sequences are present, 5.5% to 6.5% being singletons, with the ten largest covering 1.5% to 2%. This clonotype was sampled from a man aged 18 to 30 in good health. Sequenced sample: naive T cells sorted from blood.

CDR3 sequence: CASSWEREETQYF. CDR3 DNA sequence: TGTGCCAGCAGTTGGGAAAGGGAAGAGACCCAGTACTTC. The chain recombines TRBV28 with TRBJ2-5; no definite D call. This CDR3 region has 13 residues. V was clipped by 4 bases and J by 3 bases, with 9 bases between them. The germline V gene encodes CDR1 MDHEN and CDR2 SYDVKM.